These T cell receptor beta chains were read from a single sample in a study of T cells in Graves' hyperthyroidism and ophthalmopathy. MiXCR, run by TCRdb on the multiplex PCR reads, gives a single entry per CDR3 protein. The table records about 350,000 distinct CDR3 sequences, about 15% of them present only once. Sequencing input: blood. These receptor sequences come from a young woman with Graves' hyperthyroidism. CDR3s include the opening cysteine and the closing phenylalanine or tryptophan. D genes are given only for firm matches. Clone size appears in some rows only: once, few, many, or a class for an expanded clone.

d_call: TRBD1
v_call: TRBV7-2
j_call: TRBJ1-1
clone_size: .
cdr3_aa: CASSPGQRLAEAFF
cdr3_nt: TGTGCCAGCAGCCCGGGACAGAGGCTAGCTGAAGCTTTCTTT

d_call: .
v_call: TRBV11-1
j_call: TRBJ2-1
clone_size: many
cdr3_aa: CASTLGRSSYNEQFF
cdr3_nt: TGTGCCAGCACCCTCGGCCGAAGCTCCTACAATGAGCAGTTCTTC

d_call: TRBD2
v_call: TRBV30
j_call: TRBJ2-1
clone_size: many
cdr3_aa: CASPGLSEAEQFF
cdr3_nt: TGTGCCTCACCGGGACTAAGTGAGGCTGAGCAGTTCTTC

d_call: TRBD2
v_call: TRBV7-6
j_call: TRBJ2-2
clone_size: once
cdr3_aa: CASSLAFVLLAGDGAGELFF
cdr3_nt: TGTGCCAGCAGCTTAGCATTTGTTTTGCTGGCGGGAGATGGGGCCGGGGAGCTGTTTTTT

d_call: .
v_call: TRBV2
j_call: TRBJ2-2
clone_size: many
cdr3_aa: CASSGPRLTGELFF
cdr3_nt: TGTGCCAGCAGTGGACCCCGGCTGACCGGGGAGCTGTTTTTT

d_call: .
v_call: TRBV6-1
j_call: TRBJ1-2
clone_size: few
cdr3_aa: CASRNRATERGYTF
cdr3_nt: TGTGCCAGCCGGAACCGGGCAACGGAGCGGGGCTACACCTTC

d_call: TRBD2
v_call: TRBV6-2/TRBV6-3
j_call: TRBJ2-3
clone_size: many
cdr3_aa: CASSWASGSTDTQYF
cdr3_nt: TGTGCCAGCAGCTGGGCTAGCGGTAGCACAGATACGCAGTATTTT

d_call: .
v_call: TRBV28
j_call: TRBJ2-7
clone_size: many
cdr3_aa: CASSLQGGRVEQYF
cdr3_nt: TGTGCCAGCAGTCTCCAGGGAGGACGGGTCGAGCAGTACTTC

d_call: TRBD1
v_call: TRBV28
j_call: TRBJ2-1
clone_size: .
cdr3_aa: CASSGQGGHEQFF
cdr3_nt: TGTGCCAGCAGTGGACAGGGTGGGCATGAGCAGTTCTTC

d_call: .
v_call: TRBV19
j_call: TRBJ2-1
clone_size: once
cdr3_aa: CASDPRSYNEQFF
cdr3_nt: TGTGCCAGCGACCCCCGCTCCTACAATGAGCAGTTCTTC

d_call: TRBD2
v_call: TRBV28
j_call: TRBJ2-1
clone_size: many
cdr3_aa: CASLDRAGGDNEQFF
cdr3_nt: TGTGCCAGTCTCGACCGGGCGGGAGGGGACAATGAGCAGTTCTTC

d_call: .
v_call: TRBV29-1
j_call: TRBJ2-1
clone_size: .
cdr3_aa: CSVAHNEQFF
cdr3_nt: TGCAGCGTTGCCCATAATGAGCAGTTCTTC

d_call: .
v_call: TRBV12-3/TRBV12-4
j_call: TRBJ1-4
clone_size: many
cdr3_aa: CASNPKGRNEKLFF
cdr3_nt: TGTGCCAGCAATCCAAAAGGGAGAAATGAAAAACTGTTTTTT

d_call: .
v_call: TRBV27
j_call: TRBJ1-4
clone_size: many
cdr3_aa: CASKRQGGTTNEKLFF
cdr3_nt: TGTGCCAGCAAACGGCAGGGTGGGACAACTAATGAAAAACTGTTTTTT

d_call: .
v_call: TRBV7-2
j_call: TRBJ2-7
clone_size: many
cdr3_aa: CASSLSSLEQYF
cdr3_nt: TGTGCCAGCAGCTTATCTTCGCTCGAGCAGTACTTC

d_call: TRBD2
v_call: TRBV7-8
j_call: TRBJ2-5
clone_size: many
cdr3_aa: CASSTPTSAQYF
cdr3_nt: TGTGCCAGCAGCACCCCGACTAGCGCCCAGTACTTC

d_call: .
v_call: TRBV19
j_call: TRBJ2-7
clone_size: .
cdr3_aa: CASKTHYEQYF
cdr3_nt: TGTGCCAGTAAGACACACTACGAGCAGTACTTC

d_call: .
v_call: TRBV6-2/TRBV6-3
j_call: TRBJ2-1
clone_size: .
cdr3_aa: CASNLGGGGEQFF
cdr3_nt: TGTGCCAGCAATTTAGGCGGGGGCGGTGAGCAGTTCTTC

d_call: TRBD2
v_call: TRBV28
j_call: TRBJ2-5
clone_size: many
cdr3_aa: CASSSLGTSDETQYF
cdr3_nt: TGTGCCAGCAGTTCGTTAGGGACTAGCGATGAGACCCAGTACTTC

d_call: TRBD2
v_call: TRBV20-1
j_call: TRBJ2-3
clone_size: .
cdr3_aa: CSARPPPQRGGTDTQYF
cdr3_nt: TGCAGTGCTAGACCCCCCCCCCAGCGGGGGGGCACAGATACGCAGTATTTT

d_call: .
v_call: TRBV27
j_call: TRBJ1-6
clone_size: few
cdr3_aa: CASSLVMGSPLHF
cdr3_nt: TGTGCCAGCAGTTTAGTTATGGGTTCACCCCTCCACTTT

d_call: .
v_call: TRBV6-1
j_call: TRBJ2-4
clone_size: few
cdr3_aa: CASAGAGYVVVYF
cdr3_nt: TGTGCCAGTGCGGGGGCGGGTTATGTTGTCGTGTACTTC

d_call: .
v_call: TRBV10-3
j_call: TRBJ2-2
clone_size: few
cdr3_aa: CATRTGLTGELFF
cdr3_nt: TGTGCCACTCGAACAGGGTTGACCGGGGAGCTGTTTTTT

d_call: TRBD1
v_call: TRBV28
j_call: TRBJ2-1
clone_size: many
cdr3_aa: CASSLGDRVLNEQFF
cdr3_nt: TGTGCCAGCAGTTTAGGGGACAGGGTGTTAAATGAGCAGTTCTTC

d_call: TRBD2
v_call: TRBV6-1
j_call: TRBJ2-1
clone_size: few
cdr3_aa: CASRYGLAGNNEQFF
cdr3_nt: TGTGCCAGCAGGTATGGACTAGCGGGAAACAATGAGCAGTTCTTC

d_call: .
v_call: TRBV7-2
j_call: TRBJ1-5
clone_size: few
cdr3_aa: CASSSSVLSRQPQHF
cdr3_nt: TGTGCCAGCAGCTCGAGTGTCCTTTCTCGTCAGCCCCAGCATTTT